A selection of T cell receptor beta chains follows, all from one sample in a study of shared clonotypes between healthy human individuals. Produced via immunoSEQ multiplex PCR; TCRdb's table is partial and in-frame only. The table has roughly 2,300,000 clones, roughly 92% seen once. Sequenced sample: naive CD4+ T cells from PBMCs. The receptors were gathered from a man aged 18 to 30 in good health. Some clones in this sample may be carry-over from other donors' samples. Each CDR3 is given with its conserved first and last residue. D genes are given only for firm matches. Where a row states a size, it is once, few, many or the class of an expanded clone; other rows omit it.

TGTGCCAGCAGCTTTGAAAGAAAAGAGACCCAGTACTTC,CASSFERKETQYF,once,NA,13,TRBV7-9,TRBJ2-5
TGTGCCTGGAGGGTGGCTGGGGCCAACGTCCTGACTTTC,CAWRVAGANVLTF,NA,NA,13,TRBV30,TRBJ2-6
TGTGCCAGCAACGACCTCTTAGGGGAGCTGTTTTTT,CASNDLLGELFF,NA,NA,12,TRBV7-9,TRBJ2-2
TGTGCCAGCAGTTCCACTAGCGGTACTTACAATGAGCAGTTCTTC,CASSSTSGTYNEQFF,NA,TRBD2,15,TRBV5-4,TRBJ2-1
TGCGCCAGCAGCAACCGGGGCTCTCCTAGCGGTGGCTACACCTTC,CASSNRGSPSGGYTF,once,NA,15,TRBV5-1,TRBJ1-2
TGTGCCAGCCGGGACAGGGATTGGGGCACTGAAGCTTTCTTT,CASRDRDWGTEAFF,NA,TRBD1,14,TRBV2,TRBJ1-1
TGTGCCAGCAGCTTAGCCTCGGGGGGCGTTGAAAAACTGTTTTTT,CASSLASGGVEKLFF,NA,NA,15,TRBV7-8,TRBJ1-4
TGTGCCAGCAGCCGGGACTCCTCCTACGAGCAGTACTTC,CASSRDSSYEQYF,NA,NA,13,TRBV2,TRBJ2-7
TGTGCCAGCAGCGTTGGGGGGGATGCCTACAATGAGCAGTTCTTC,CASSVGGDAYNEQFF,NA,TRBD2,15,TRBV9,TRBJ2-1
TGCGCCAGCAGCCCGGGAGTAAGCACAGATACGCAGTATTTT,CASSPGVSTDTQYF,NA,NA,14,TRBV5-1,TRBJ2-3
TGTGCCAGCAGCCTGAACCGGGACAGAGTTTATGGCTACACCTTC,CASSLNRDRVYGYTF,NA,TRBD1,15,TRBV6-5,TRBJ1-2
TGTGCCAGCAGCTTGACGGGAGTCCTTTACGAGCAGTACTTC,CASSLTGVLYEQYF,NA,NA,14,TRBV5-4,TRBJ2-7
TGTGCCAGCAGTTTGGTTCACGTCCTCTCTGGGGCCAACGTCCTGACTTTC,CASSLVHVLSGANVLTF,NA,NA,17,TRBV28,TRBJ2-6
TGTGCCAGCAGCCTGGACCAGACTAGCGGGATTCCCTACGAGCAGTACTTC,CASSLDQTSGIPYEQYF,NA,TRBD2,17,TRBV11-1,TRBJ2-7
TGTGCCAGCAGTGCCGGGACTAGCGGGAGGAATGAGCAGTTCTTC,CASSAGTSGRNEQFF,NA,TRBD2,15,TRBV6-4,TRBJ2-1
TGTGCCAGCAGTCCTCAGGGGTACTTC,CASSPQGYF,NA,NA,9,TRBV6-1,TRBJ2-7
TGTGCCAGCAGTTACGCCGGGACTAGCGGGAAGGATACGCAGTATTTT,CASSYAGTSGKDTQYF,NA,TRBD2,16,TRBV6-5,TRBJ2-3
TGTGCCAGCAGCTTTCGCACTTTGTCCGGGGAGCTGTTTTTT,CASSFRTLSGELFF,NA,NA,14,TRBV13,TRBJ2-2
TGTGCCAGCAGTTTATGGGGCAGTACTACTAATGAAAAACTGTTTTTT,CASSLWGSTTNEKLFF,NA,NA,16,TRBV28,TRBJ1-4
TGTGCCAGTAGTGGGGGCAGAGAGGAGACCCAGTACTTC,CASSGGREETQYF,NA,NA,13,TRBV19,TRBJ2-5
TGCAGTGCCGCGGGCAATGAGCAGTTCTTC,CSAAGNEQFF,NA,NA,10,TRBV20-1,TRBJ2-1
TGTGCCAGAAGCCCTCTAGCGGGAGTCTACAATGAGCAGTTCTTC,CARSPLAGVYNEQFF,NA,TRBD2,15,TRBV5-3,TRBJ2-1
TGTGCCATCAATCGGGGCAGGGCTATCCAAGAGACCCAGTACTTC,CAINRGRAIQETQYF,NA,NA,15,TRBV2,TRBJ2-5
TGTGCCAGCAGCCTCCGAGAGACCCAGTACTTC,CASSLRETQYF,NA,NA,11,TRBV21-1,TRBJ2-5
TGTGCCAGTAGTACGCTACTAGCGGGAGTTAGAAATGAGCAGTTCTTC,CASSTLLAGVRNEQFF,NA,TRBD2,16,TRBV19,TRBJ2-1
TGTGCCAGCAGTCCTACGGGACAGGGATCTAACTATGGCTACACCTTC,CASSPTGQGSNYGYTF,NA,TRBD1,16,TRBV7-9,TRBJ1-2
TGTGCCAGCAGCTCAGAATTAGGGCTTTTCAGGTTCTTC,CASSSELGLFRFF,NA,NA,13,TRBV7-2,TRBJ2-1
TGTGCCAGCAGCTTAGGAGGGGGGTTTAATGGCTACACCTTC,CASSLGGGFNGYTF,once,NA,14,TRBV7-2,TRBJ1-2
TGTGCCAGCTCCCGGGGGGCCTTTAACTATGGCTACACCTTC,CASSRGAFNYGYTF,NA,NA,14,TRBV18,TRBJ1-2
TGTGCCAGCGGCTATTCCGGGACAGGGGGCCATGAGCAGTTCTTC,CASGYSGTGGHEQFF,NA,TRBD1,15,TRBV28,TRBJ2-1
TGCAGCGTTCGACAGCAAATCACAGATACGCAGTATTTT,CSVRQQITDTQYF,NA,NA,13,TRBV29-1,TRBJ2-3
TGCGCCAGCAGCCAGGGGGCCCTTTCCAATCAGCCCCAGCATTTT,CASSQGALSNQPQHF,NA,NA,15,TRBV4-1,TRBJ1-5
TGTGCCAGCAATCAAAACAGGGTTCAGCCCCAGCATTTT,CASNQNRVQPQHF,NA,NA,13,TRBV6-1,TRBJ1-5
TGTGCCAGCAGCTTAGATAGGGGCAGGGGCGAGACCCAGTACTTC,CASSLDRGRGETQYF,NA,NA,15,TRBV11-2,TRBJ2-5
TGTGCCAGCAGCCCGGGAGCTAGCACAGATACGCAGTATTTT,CASSPGASTDTQYF,NA,NA,14,TRBV5-4,TRBJ2-3
TGTGCCAGCACCATGGTCCCCGGGGAGCTGTTTTTT,CASTMVPGELFF,NA,NA,12,TRBV6-6,TRBJ2-2
TGCGCCAGCAGCGTGACCGGGACGGGCACCGAGCAGTACTTC,CASSVTGTGTEQYF,NA,NA,14,TRBV5-1,TRBJ2-7